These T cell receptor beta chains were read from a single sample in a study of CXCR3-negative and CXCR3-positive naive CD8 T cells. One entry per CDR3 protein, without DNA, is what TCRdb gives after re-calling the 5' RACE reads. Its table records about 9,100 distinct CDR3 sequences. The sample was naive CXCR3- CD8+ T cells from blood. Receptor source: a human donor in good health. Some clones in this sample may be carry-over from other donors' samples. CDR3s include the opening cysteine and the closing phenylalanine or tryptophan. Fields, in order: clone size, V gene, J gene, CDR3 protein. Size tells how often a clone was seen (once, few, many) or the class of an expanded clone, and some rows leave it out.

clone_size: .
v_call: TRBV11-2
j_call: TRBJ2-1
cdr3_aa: CASSSAERVDFNEQFF

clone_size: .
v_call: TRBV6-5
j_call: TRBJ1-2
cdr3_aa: CASSPGLYGYTF

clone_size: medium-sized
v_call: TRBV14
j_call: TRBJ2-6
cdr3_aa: CASSQDIVAGGSGANVLTF

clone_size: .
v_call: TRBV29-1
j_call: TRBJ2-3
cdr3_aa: CSVEREKGQYF

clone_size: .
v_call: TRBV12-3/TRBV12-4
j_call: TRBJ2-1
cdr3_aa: CASSPDRDGNNEQFF

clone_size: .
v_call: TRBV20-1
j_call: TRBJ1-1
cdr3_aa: CSARNRWNTEAFF

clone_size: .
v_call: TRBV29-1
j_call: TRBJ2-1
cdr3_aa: CSVPGGTGSHNEQFF

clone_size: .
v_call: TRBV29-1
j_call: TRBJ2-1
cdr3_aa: CSAIGVSYNEQFF

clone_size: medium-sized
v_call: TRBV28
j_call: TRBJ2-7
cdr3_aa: CASRTRVSQGYYEQYF

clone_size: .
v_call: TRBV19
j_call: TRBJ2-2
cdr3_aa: CASSPVSAGELFF

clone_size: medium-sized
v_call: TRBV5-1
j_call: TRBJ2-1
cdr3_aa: CASSIPTSGKNNEQFF

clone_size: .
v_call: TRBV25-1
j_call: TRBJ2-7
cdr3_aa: CATSLGQGYEQYF

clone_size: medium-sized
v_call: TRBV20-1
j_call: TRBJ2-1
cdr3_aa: CSAREGELVKNEQFF

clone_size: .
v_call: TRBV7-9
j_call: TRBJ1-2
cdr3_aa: CASSLDSGTYGYTF